This T cell receptor (beta chain) was sequenced for a study of CD8+ T cells in alopecia areata. As for the study in general: Among treated patients, oral tofacitinib was administered at 5 to 10 mg twice daily. Dosing spanned 6 to 18 months on tofacitinib, then 6 months off drug.

Extraction and reverse transcription of RNA yielded cDNA as the sequencing template. Repertoires were generated with immunoSEQ multiplex PCR, while TCRdb's copy carries only in-frame clones and drops some. The sample holds 90,000 to 100,000 clones; 60% to 65% are singletons and the top ten take 15% to 19%. Treatment: oral pan-JAK inhibitor, 5-10 mg twice daily. The investigators collected lesional scalp punch biopsies and peripheral blood from alopecia areata patients. PBMCs were stained for CD3, CD4 and CD8, and CD4+ and CD8+ T cells were sorted. Worth noting for this clone: This sample also contains other DNA sequences that code for the same CDR3.

CDR3 size: 12 residues. Per the germline V gene, CDR1 is SEHNR and CDR2 is FQNEAQ (reference sequence). Trimming cost V 9 bases and J 0 bases, with 9 bases left between them. This sequence was found in a human donor with alopecia areata. Sequenced material: CD8+ T cells sorted from blood, taken at week 4, from a patient treated with tofacitinib. The J gene is TRBJ2-7, the V gene TRBV7-9; D unresolved. CDR3 sequence reads: CASSLYSYEQYF. The CDR3 region has the DNA TGTGCCAGTAGCCTCTACTCCTACGAGCAGTACTTC.